The clone carrying this TCR beta chain was counted a few times. The antigen is unknown. In the PCR, 60 Vbeta and 13 Jbeta primers were used. The repertoire was sequenced with immunoSEQ multiplex PCR; TCRdb's copy has only in-frame clones and lacks some. The sample consists of about 130,000 clones, 80% of them appearing once. The data derive from a study of cytomegalovirus exposure and HLA in healthy donors. Across the whole study: In an early release, HLA-typed donors contributed 80 million to 95 million unique TCR sequences.

Whole-study findings and limits: In vitro work confirmed that a few CMV-associated chains recognize CMV antigens. The records held CMV serostatus as the only immune exposure information. The HLA-A and HLA-B alleles of most subjects were reportedly predicted accurately from TCR beta sequences.

Germline V CDR1 and CDR2: SGHRS, YFSETQ. The CDR3 is 15 amino acids. The V gene end was trimmed by 4 bases and the J gene end by 4 bases; junction bases not matched to a gene: 6. Sequencing was performed on PBMCs. The genes are TRBV5-1 and TRBJ1-5; 9 positions agree with TRBD1. This TCR was recovered from a man aged 30 to 45 in good health and CMV-seropositive. In DNA form, the CDR3 reads TGCGCCAGCAGCCTGGGGACAGGGAGGAATCAGCCCCAGCATTTT. This codes for CASSLGTGRNQPQHF. The full variable domain, rest sourced from reference TRBV5-1 and TRBJ1-5, is KAGVTQTPRYLIKTRGQQVTLSCSPISGHRSVSWYQQTPGQGLQFLFEYFSETQRNKGNFPGRFSGRQFSNSRSEMNVSTLELGDSALYLCASSLGTGRNQPQHFGDGTRLSIL.